This entry lists 10 T cell receptor beta chains sequenced from one sample in a study of OX40 agonist ivuxolimab in advanced cancers. Here immunoSEQ multiplex PCR was the method, and the copy in TCRdb shows in-frame clones only, minus some. The repertoire holds just over 40,000 clones, with approximately 90% as singletons. This sample comprised CD4+ or CD8+ T cells sorted from blood, obtained in a trial of the OX40 agonist ivuxolimab. All receptors derive from an adult with an advanced solid tumor such as melanoma, head and neck, liver or kidney cancer.

This clone was detected only once. The rearrangement links TRBV29-1 to TRBJ2-1; 7 bases fit TRBD2. From germline, CDR1 is SQVTM and CDR2 ANQGSEA. The V segment lost 3 bases and the J segment 5 bases; nucleotides outside the gene matches: 13. The CDR3 has 16 residues. The CDR3 coding sequence is TGCAGCGTTGACCCGCGGGGGTGGGCGGGAGACAATGAGCAGTTCTTC. Translation gives CSVDPRGWAGDNEQFF.

This clone has only one observation. This chain connects TRBV27 to TRBJ2-7, with 8 bases matching TRBD2. The CDR3 extends over 14 amino acids. Germline values: CDR1 MNHEY, CDR2 SMNVEV (reference sequence). V lost 6 bases to trimming and J lost 0 bases; unmatched junction nucleotides: 4. The CDR3 spells CASRAGTSSYEQYF. The DNA of the CDR3 is TGTGCCAGCAGGGCCGGGACTAGCTCCTACGAGCAGTACTTC.

The V and J genes are TRBV27 and TRBJ2-1; the D gene is possibly TRBD2 (5 bases). The germline CDR1 and CDR2 sequences are MNHEY and SMNVEV (reference sequence). The CDR3 consists of 13 residues. The V end lost 3 bases, the J end lost 4 bases, and 7 bases lay between the germline ends. The chain's CDR3 is CASSFTSYNEQFF. The CDR3 DNA follows: TGTGCCAGCAGTTTTACTAGTTACAATGAGCAGTTCTTC.

J is TRBJ2-7 and V is TRBV27; D is perhaps TRBD1 (6 bases). Trimming took 4 bases from V and 4 from J, leaving 14 bases between them. CDR3 length: 14 residues. CDR1 is MNHEY and CDR2 is SMNVEV in the germline V gene (reference sequence). The CDR3 sequence is CASSSTTGGYEQYF. As DNA, the CDR3 is TGTGCCAGCAGTTCCACGACAGGCGGGTACGAGCAGTACTTC.

The rearrangement links TRBV27 to TRBJ2-4; TRBD2 matches 9 bases. Per the germline V gene, CDR1 is MNHEY and CDR2 is SMNVEV (reference sequence). The junction had 4 bases not matched to a gene; V was cut back by 6 bases and J by 7 bases. CDR3 size: 13 residues. The chain's CDR3 is CASRLAGDNIQYF. The CDR3 DNA is TGTGCCAGCAGATTAGCGGGAGATAACATTCAGTACTTC.

This sequence joins TRBV14 and TRBJ2-1; 7 bases align to TRBD2. There are 16 residues in the CDR3. J gave up 6 bases and V 0 bases, and 8 bases lay outside the gene matches. From germline, CDR1 is SGHDN and CDR2 FVKESK. CDR3 sequence: CASSQDGGRSVNEQFF. The CDR3 region has the DNA TGTGCCAGCAGCCAAGATGGCGGGAGATCCGTCAATGAGCAGTTCTTC.

The DNA of the CDR3 is TGCGCCAGCAGCCACGGGACGGGACTAGGTCACGAGCAGTACTTC. Its translation: CASSHGTGLGHEQYF. The V and J genes are TRBV5-1 and TRBJ2-7; 8 bases fit TRBD2. Germline-derived CDR1 and CDR2 are SGHRS and YFSETQ. V shed 4 bases and J 5 bases; nucleotides not matched to a gene: 11. The CDR3 contains 15 residues.

The gene calls are TRBV7-9 and TRBJ1-4; a weak D match, TRBD1 (6 bases). The CDR3 runs to 15 residues. Trimming removed 5 bases from V and 4 bases from J, with 14 bases in between. Germline values: CDR1 SEHNR, CDR2 FQNEAQ (reference sequence). CDR3 in amino acids: CASSHKGQFNEKLFF. The CDR3 nucleotides are TGTGCCAGCAGCCATAAAGGACAGTTTAATGAAAAACTGTTTTTT.

V gene TRBV5-1 combines with J gene TRBJ2-1; 11 bases agree with TRBD2. The CDR3 extends over 15 amino acids. V gave up 7 bases and J gave up 4 bases; unmatched junction bases: 7. Germline values: CDR1 SGHRS, CDR2 YFSETQ. In DNA, the CDR3 is TGCGCCAGCTCGTTAGCGGGAGGGTGGTACAATGAGCAGTTCTTC. Translating it yields CASSLAGGWYNEQFF.

Remarks on this clone: This may be a read error: a much more frequent sequence differs by one nucleotide. The V call is TRBV30, the J call TRBJ1-5; no definite D call. The CDR3 loop spans 13 amino acids. The germline CDR1 and CDR2 sequences are GTSNPN and SVGIG (reference sequence). Trimming pared 0 bases from V and 6 bases from J, leaving 9 bases between. CDR3 DNA sequence: TGTGCCTGGAGTGTTGGGAGGGTTCAGCCCCAGCATTTT. This codes for CAWSVGRVQPQHF.